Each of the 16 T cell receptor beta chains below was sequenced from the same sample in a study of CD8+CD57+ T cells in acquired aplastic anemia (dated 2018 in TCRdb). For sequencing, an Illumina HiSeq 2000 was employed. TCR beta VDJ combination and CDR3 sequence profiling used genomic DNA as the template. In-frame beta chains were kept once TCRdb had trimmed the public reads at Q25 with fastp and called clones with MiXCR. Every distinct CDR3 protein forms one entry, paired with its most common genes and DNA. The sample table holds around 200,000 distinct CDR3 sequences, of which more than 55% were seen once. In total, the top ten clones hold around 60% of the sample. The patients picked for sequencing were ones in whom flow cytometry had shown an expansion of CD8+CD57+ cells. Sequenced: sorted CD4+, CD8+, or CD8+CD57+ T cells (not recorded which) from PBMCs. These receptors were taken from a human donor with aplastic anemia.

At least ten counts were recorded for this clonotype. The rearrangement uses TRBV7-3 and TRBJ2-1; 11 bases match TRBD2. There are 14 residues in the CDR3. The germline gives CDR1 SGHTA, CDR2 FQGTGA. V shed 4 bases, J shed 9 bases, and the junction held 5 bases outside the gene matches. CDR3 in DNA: TGTGCCAGCAGCTATAGCGGGGGGGGGGGTGAGCAGTTCTTC. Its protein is CASSYSGGGGEQFF.

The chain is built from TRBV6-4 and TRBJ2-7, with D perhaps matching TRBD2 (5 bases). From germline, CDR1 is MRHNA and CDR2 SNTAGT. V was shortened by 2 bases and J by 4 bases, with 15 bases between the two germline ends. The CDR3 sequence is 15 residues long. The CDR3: CASSDDGERRYEQYF. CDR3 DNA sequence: TGTGCCAGCAGTGACGACGGGGAGAGAAGATACGAGCAGTACTTC.

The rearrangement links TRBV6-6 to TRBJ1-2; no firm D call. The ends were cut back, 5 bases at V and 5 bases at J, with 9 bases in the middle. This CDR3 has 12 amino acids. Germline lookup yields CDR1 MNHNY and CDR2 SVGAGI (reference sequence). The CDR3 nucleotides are TGTGCCAGCAGTCGACTAGGGTATGGCTACACCTTC. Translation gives CASSRLGYGYTF.

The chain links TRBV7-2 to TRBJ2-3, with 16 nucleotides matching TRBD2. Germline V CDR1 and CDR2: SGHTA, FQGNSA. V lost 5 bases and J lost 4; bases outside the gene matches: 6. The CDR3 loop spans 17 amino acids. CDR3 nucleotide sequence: TGTGCCAGCAGCCCTGGGACTAGCGGGAGGGGGGCAGATACGCAGTATTTT. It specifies CASSPGTSGRGADTQYF.

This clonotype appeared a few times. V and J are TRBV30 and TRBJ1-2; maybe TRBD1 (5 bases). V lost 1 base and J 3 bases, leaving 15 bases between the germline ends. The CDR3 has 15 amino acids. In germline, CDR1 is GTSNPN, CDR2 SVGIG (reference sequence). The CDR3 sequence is CAWSGGRDGYYGYTF. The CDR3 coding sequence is TGTGCCTGGAGTGGGGGACGGGACGGATACTATGGCTACACCTTC.

In DNA, the CDR3 is TGTGCCAGCAGCATTGACGGAACCTATAATTCACCCCTCCACTTT. Protein sequence: CASSIDGTYNSPLHF. V and J are TRBV2 and TRBJ1-6, with unresolved D. The CDR3 covers 15 residues. V gave up 6 bases and J gave up 2 bases, with 11 bases separating them. Germline loops: CDR1 SNHLY, CDR2 FYNNEI.

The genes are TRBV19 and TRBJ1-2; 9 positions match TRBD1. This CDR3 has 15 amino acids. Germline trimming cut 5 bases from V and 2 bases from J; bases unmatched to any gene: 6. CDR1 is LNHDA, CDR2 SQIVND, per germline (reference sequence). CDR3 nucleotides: TGTGCCAGTAGTTCCAGACAGGGGGACAACTATGGCTACACCTTC. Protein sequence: CASSSRQGDNYGYTF. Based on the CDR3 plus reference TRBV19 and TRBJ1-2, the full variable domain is DGGITQSPKYLFRKEGQNVTLSCEQNLNHDAMYWYRQDPGQGLRLIYYSQIVNDFQKGDIAEGYSVSREKKESFPLTVTSAQKNPTAFYLCASSSRQGDNYGYTFGSGTRLTVV.

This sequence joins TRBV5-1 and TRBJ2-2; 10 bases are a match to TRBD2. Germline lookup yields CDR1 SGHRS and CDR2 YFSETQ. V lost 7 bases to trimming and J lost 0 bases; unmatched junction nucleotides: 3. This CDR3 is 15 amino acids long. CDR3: CASGLAVTNTGELFF. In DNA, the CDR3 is TGCGCCAGCGGACTAGCGGTAACGAACACCGGGGAGCTGTTTTTT.

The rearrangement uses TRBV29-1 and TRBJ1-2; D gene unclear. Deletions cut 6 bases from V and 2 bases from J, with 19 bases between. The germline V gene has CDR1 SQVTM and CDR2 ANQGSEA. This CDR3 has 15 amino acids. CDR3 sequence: CSVLPIALGNYGYTF. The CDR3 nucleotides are TGCAGCGTCCTTCCCATAGCATTGGGAAACTATGGCTACACCTTC.

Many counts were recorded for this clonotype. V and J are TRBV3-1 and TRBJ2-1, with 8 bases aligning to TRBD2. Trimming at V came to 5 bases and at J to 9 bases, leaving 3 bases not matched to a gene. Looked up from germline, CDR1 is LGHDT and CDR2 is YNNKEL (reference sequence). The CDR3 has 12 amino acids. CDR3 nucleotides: TGTGCCAGCAGCTATAGCGGGACTGAGCAGTTCTTC. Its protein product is CASSYSGTEQFF.

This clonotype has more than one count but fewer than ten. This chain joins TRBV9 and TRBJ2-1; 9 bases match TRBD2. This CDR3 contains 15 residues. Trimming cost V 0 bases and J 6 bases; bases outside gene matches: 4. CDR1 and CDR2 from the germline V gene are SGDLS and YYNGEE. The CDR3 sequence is CASSVGGGASNEQFF. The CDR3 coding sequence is TGTGCCAGCAGCGTAGGCGGGGGGGCGTCCAATGAGCAGTTCTTC.

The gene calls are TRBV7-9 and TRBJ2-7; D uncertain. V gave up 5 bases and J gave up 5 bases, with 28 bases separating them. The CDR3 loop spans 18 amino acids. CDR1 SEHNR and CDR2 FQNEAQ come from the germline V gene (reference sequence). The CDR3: CASSLRPTVAHSPHEQYF. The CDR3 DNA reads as TGTGCCAGCAGCCTCAGGCCCACGGTCGCACACTCTCCCCACGAGCAGTACTTC.

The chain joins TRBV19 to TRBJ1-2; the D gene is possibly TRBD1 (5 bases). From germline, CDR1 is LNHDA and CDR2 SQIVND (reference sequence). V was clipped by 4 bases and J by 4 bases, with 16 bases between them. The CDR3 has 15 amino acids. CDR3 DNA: TGTGCCAGTAGTACCCAGGGAAGGCGCCTCTATGGCTACACCTTC. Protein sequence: CASSTQGRRLYGYTF.

The CDR3 DNA is TGTGCCAGCAGCTCCCCCGTCGGGAGGTATACGCAGTATTTT. It translates to CASSSPVGRYTQYF. The chain joins TRBV7-9 to TRBJ2-3, with 7 nucleotides matching TRBD2. CDR3 size: 14 residues. V lost 4 bases, J lost 7 bases, and 8 bases stayed unmatched. The germline CDR1 and CDR2 sequences are SEHNR and FQNEAQ (reference sequence).

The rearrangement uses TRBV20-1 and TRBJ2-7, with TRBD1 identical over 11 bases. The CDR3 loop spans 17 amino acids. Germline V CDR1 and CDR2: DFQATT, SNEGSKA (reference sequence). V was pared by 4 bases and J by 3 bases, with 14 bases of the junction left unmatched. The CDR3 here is CSATLSGQGGAFYEQYF. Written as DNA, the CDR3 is TGCAGTGCTACGCTTTCGGGACAGGGGGGTGCATTCTACGAGCAGTACTTC.

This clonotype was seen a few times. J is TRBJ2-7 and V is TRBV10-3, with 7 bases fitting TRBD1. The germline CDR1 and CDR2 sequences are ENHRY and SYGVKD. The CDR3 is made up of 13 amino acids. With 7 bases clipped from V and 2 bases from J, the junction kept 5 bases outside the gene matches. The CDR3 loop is CAIKPGQTYEQYF. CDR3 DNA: TGTGCCATCAAACCGGGACAGACCTACGAGCAGTACTTC.